This T cell receptor beta chain came from a study of pediatric ulcerative colitis. Assay: immunoSEQ multiplex PCR; the TCRdb copy retains only in-frame clones and omits some. The sample yields approximately 15,000 clones, roughly 74% seen once. Rectal tissue came from one to two pinch biopsies taken at colonoscopy. Overall study findings and caveats: Blood-rectal clonal overlap within each person was significantly higher in ulcerative colitis patients than controls.

A word on this clone: Its antigen remains unidentified.

The CDR3 has 15 amino acids. Germline assignment: CDR1 MDHEN and CDR2 SYDVKM. The V end was cut by 3 bases, the J end by 5 bases, with 14 bases between. Source material: gut tissue. The chain recombines TRBV28 with TRBJ1-5; D might be TRBD1 (5 bases). This receptor was obtained from a girl aged 10-17 years with moderate ulcerative colitis. CDR3 bases: TGTGCCAGCAGTTTTAACAGCCAAGGGGATCAGCCCCAGCATTTT. The encoded protein is CASSFNSQGDQPQHF.